These 24 T cell receptor beta chains came from one sample sequenced in a study of CD8 T cells in ankylosing spondylitis. TCRdb itself ran the 5' RACE reads through MiXCR, one entry per CDR3 protein. This table holds fewer than 200,000 distinct CDR3 sequences, 9.8% found once. Sequencing was done on a sample of blood, either unsorted or a sorted T cell fraction (not recorded which). The origin of the receptors is a female donor with ankylosing spondylitis or in good health (not recorded which).

J is TRBJ2-1 and V is TRBV9; 10 bases are shared with TRBD2. V trimming: 3 bases; J trimming: 8 bases; junction bases outside the gene matches: 8. The germline gives CDR1 SGDLS, CDR2 YYNGEE. The CDR3 contains 15 residues. The CDR3 DNA reads TGTGCCAGCAGCGCGGGACTAGCGATGGGCGATGAGCAGTTCTTC. This translates into CASSAGLAMGDEQFF. Drawing the rest from reference TRBV9 and TRBJ2-1, the complete variable domain is DSGVTQTPKHLITATGQRVTLRCSPRSGDLSVYWYQQSLDQGLQFLIQYYNGEERAKGNILERFSAQQFPDLHSELNLSSLELGDSALYFCASSAGLAMGDEQFFGPGTRLTVL.

This clonotype was seen repeatedly, ten times or more. This chain joins TRBV28 and TRBJ2-2, with TRBD1 identical over 9 bases. CDR3 length: 14 amino acids. The germline gives CDR1 MDHEN, CDR2 SYDVKM. J gave up 5 bases and V 6 bases, and 4 bases lay outside the gene matches. DNA of the CDR3: TGTGCCAGCAGCGCCGGGACAGGGACCGGGGAGCTGTTTTTT. Its translation is CASSAGTGTGELFF.

This clonotype turned up a few times. The chain recombines TRBV5-8 with TRBJ1-1; D not resolved. CDR1 is SGHTS, CDR2 YDEGEE, per germline. The CDR3 runs 12 residues. V lost 7 bases and J lost 4, with 11 bases in between. CDR3 loop: CASSGRTTEAFF. The CDR3 DNA sequence: TGTGCCAGCTCTGGGCGGACCACTGAAGCTTTCTTT.

The DNA for the CDR3 is TGCGCCAGCAGCCCCCGGGACAGGGGAGTGACCGGGGAGCTGTTTTTT. It yields the protein CASSPRDRGVTGELFF. The chain carries TRBV5-1 and TRBJ2-2; 10 bases fit TRBD1. Germline assignment: CDR1 SGHRS and CDR2 YFSETQ. The CDR3 covers 16 residues. Unmatched junction bases numbered 8, after V lost 4 bases and J lost 5 bases.

This clonotype came up a few times. The J gene is TRBJ1-1, the V gene TRBV12-3 or TRBV12-4; D ambiguous. The CDR3 loop spans 13 amino acids. Between the trimmed V and J ends, which lost 3 bases and 2 bases, there was a span of 7 bases. The CDR3 coding sequence is TGTGCCAGCAGTTTCCAGAGTAACACTGAAGCTTTCTTT. Protein: CASSFQSNTEAFF.

This clonotype has a count of ten or more. The V call is TRBV4-2, the J call TRBJ1-4; D not resolved. This CDR3 has 19 residues. The germline V gene has CDR1 LGHNA and CDR2 YNFKEQ. Trimming took off 0 bases at V and 0 bases at J, with 17 bases between the two ends. Here the CDR3 reads CASSQESVRKEATNEKLFF. The CDR3 nucleotides are TGTGCCAGCAGCCAAGAATCGGTTCGGAAGGAAGCAACTAATGAAAAACTGTTTTTT.

This clonotype was seen more than once but under ten times. V and J are TRBV4-2 and TRBJ1-1, with D unresolved. Germline-derived CDR1 and CDR2 are LGHNA and YNFKEQ. CDR3 length: 13 amino acids. Trimming removed 2 bases from V and 7 bases from J, with 11 bases in between. The CDR3 reads CASSQFYRGEAFF. The CDR3 DNA sequence: TGTGCCAGCAGCCAATTCTACCGGGGTGAAGCTTTCTTT.

The V gene is TRBV20-1, the J gene TRBJ2-4; possibly TRBD1 or TRBD2 for D (5 bases each). The germline V gene encodes CDR1 DFQATT and CDR2 SNEGSKA (reference sequence). The CDR3 covers 14 residues. Between the trimmed V and J ends, which lost 8 bases and 1 base, there was a span of 15 bases. In nucleotides, the CDR3 is TGCAGTATCCTCGGGGCCCGCGCCAAAAACATTCAGTACTTC. This sequence encodes CSILGARAKNIQYF.

V and J are TRBV6-2 or TRBV6-3 and TRBJ2-2; 14 bases agree with TRBD2. The length of the CDR3 is 17 residues. With 5 bases clipped from V and 4 bases from J, the junction kept 6 bases outside the gene matches. CDR1 and CDR2 from the germline V gene are MNHEY and SVGEGT. CDR3 nucleotides: TGTGCCAGCAGTACATGGACTAGCGGGAGGAGCACCGGGGAGCTGTTTTTT. Protein product: CASSTWTSGRSTGELFF.

This clonotype was seen a few times. V gene TRBV6-1 combines with J gene TRBJ1-1, with D uncertain. The CDR3 length is 14 residues. V lost 6 bases and J 3 bases, leaving 14 bases between the germline ends. Germline V gene sequence: CDR1 MNHNS, CDR2 SASEGT. The CDR3 reads CASSAPDPDTEAFF. The CDR3 coding sequence is TGTGCCAGCAGCGCCCCGGACCCGGACACTGAAGCTTTCTTT.

In this sample, this clonotype turned up a few times. J is TRBJ2-7 and V is TRBV19; 10 bases map to TRBD1. Germline-derived CDR1 and CDR2 are LNHDA and SQIVND (reference sequence). CDR3 size: 14 residues. V lost 5 bases and J lost 2; bases outside the gene matches: 3. The CDR3 reads CASSPTGGTYEQYF. In DNA form, the CDR3 reads TGTGCCAGTAGTCCGACAGGGGGCACCTACGAGCAGTACTTC.

The rearrangement joins TRBV20-1 to TRBJ1-2; D uncertain. The CDR3 sequence is 16 residues long. Germline V gene data show CDR1 as DFQATT and CDR2 as SNEGSKA (reference sequence). V lost 1 base to trimming and J lost 0 bases, with 15 bases between them. The chain's CDR3 is CSARADMAGANYGYTF. CDR3 nucleotides: TGCAGTGCTAGAGCGGATATGGCAGGAGCTAACTATGGCTACACCTTC.

This clonotype has just a few counts. The rearrangement joins TRBV4-3 to TRBJ2-2, with D hard to call. Germline values: CDR1 LGHNA, CDR2 YSLEER. The V end was cut by 4 bases, the J end by 0 bases, with 18 bases between. The CDR3 consists of 18 residues. CDR3 sequence reads: CASSPHHTMIANTGELFF. DNA for the CDR3: TGCGCCAGCAGCCCACACCACACGATGATTGCGAACACCGGGGAGCTGTTTTTT.

In its sample, this clonotype was seen a few times. The genes are TRBV3-1 and TRBJ2-1, with TRBD2 matching 8 bases. The CDR3 totals 16 residues. The junction had 2 bases not matched to a gene; V was cut back by 1 base and J by 0 bases. Germline CDR1 reads LGHDT; CDR2 reads YNNKEL (reference sequence). This CDR3 is CASSQAGTSSYNEQFF. The CDR3 DNA reads as TGTGCCAGCAGCCAAGCCGGGACTAGCTCCTACAATGAGCAGTTCTTC.

The CDR3 sequence: CASSSTGVGYTF. The CDR3 DNA follows: TGTGCCAGCAGCTCCACAGGGGTAGGCTACACCTTC. The V call is TRBV9, the J call TRBJ1-2; 7 bases are a match to TRBD1. Looked up from germline, CDR1 is SGDLS and CDR2 is YYNGEE. This CDR3 is built from 12 residues. Trimming cost V 4 bases and J 8 bases; bases outside gene matches: 5.

This clonotype came up many times. The V gene is TRBV7-9, the J gene TRBJ2-7; D is unclear. This CDR3 is built from 14 residues. Germline CDR1 reads SEHNR; CDR2 reads FQNEAQ (reference sequence). V was trimmed by 5 bases and J by 3 bases, leaving 14 bases between them. The CDR3 sequence: CASSLPTTYYEQYF. CDR3 DNA: TGTGCCAGCAGCCTACCAACCACTTACTACGAGCAGTACTTC.

The rearrangement links TRBV4-2 to TRBJ2-1; weak D call: TRBD1 (5 bases). Trimming pared 4 bases from V and 6 bases from J, leaving 16 bases between. The germline CDR1 and CDR2 sequences are LGHNA and YNFKEQ. The CDR3 sequence is 15 residues long. In nucleotides, the CDR3 is TGTGCCAGCAGCCGACTTAATGGGGCCCTCAATGAGCAGTTCTTC. As protein: CASSRLNGALNEQFF.

This clonotype was seen a handful of times. This chain links TRBV5-1 with TRBJ2-5; D uncertain. Germline-derived CDR1 and CDR2 are SGHRS and YFSETQ. CDR3 length: 13 residues. V shed 4 bases and J shed 4 bases, with 11 bases lying between them. The CDR3 sequence: CASSPHSRETQYF. DNA of the CDR3: TGCGCCAGCAGCCCCCACAGCAGAGAGACCCAGTACTTC.

V is TRBV7-9 and J is TRBJ2-5, with TRBD1 matching 8 bases. Germline CDR1 and CDR2: SEHNR and FQNEAQ (reference sequence). Unmatched junction bases numbered 6, after V lost 5 bases and J lost 1 base. This CDR3 spans 15 amino acids. The CDR3 here is CASSPRTGTQETQYF. CDR3 in DNA: TGTGCCAGCAGCCCCCGGACAGGGACCCAAGAGACCCAGTACTTC.

This chain joins TRBV5-5 and TRBJ2-3; TRBD2 aligns across 8 bases. The CDR3 is 16 amino acids. The junction had 13 bases not matched to a gene; V was cut back by 4 bases and J by 6 bases. The germline CDR1 and CDR2 sequences are SGHKS and YYEKEE (reference sequence). This chain's CDR3 is CASSPGGGSSMDTQYF. As DNA, the CDR3 is TGTGCCAGCAGCCCCGGGGGGGGGTCCTCGATGGATACGCAGTATTTT.

Ten or more counts support this clonotype. J is TRBJ2-1 and V is TRBV3-1, with D perhaps matching TRBD1 or TRBD2 (7 bases each). CDR1 and CDR2 (germline): LGHDT, YNNKEL (reference sequence). The CDR3 has 14 amino acids. Trimming stripped 4 bases from V and 7 bases from J, with 14 bases between. The CDR3 here is CASSPRQGGNEQFF. DNA for the CDR3: TGTGCCAGCAGCCCACGGCAGGGGGGGAATGAGCAGTTCTTC.

V gene TRBV20-1 combines with J gene TRBJ2-3; 8 bases align to TRBD1. This CDR3 has 14 residues. Germline CDR1 DFQATT, CDR2 SNEGSKA (reference sequence). V lost 4 bases, J lost 3 bases, and 6 bases stayed unmatched. CDR3 DNA sequence: TGCAGTGCTACGGACAGGGATGGTACAGATACGCAGTATTTT. It codes for CSATDRDGTDTQYF.

This clonotype was seen only a few times. The CDR3 DNA reads as TGCAGTGGCCAGACAGGGATATCGTACGAGCAGTACTTC. Translated, it gives CSGQTGISYEQYF. The V call is TRBV20-1, the J call TRBJ2-7; 7 bases match TRBD1. Trimming removed 7 bases from V and 4 bases from J; junction bases left unmatched: 10. Per germline, CDR1 DFQATT and CDR2 SNEGSKA (reference sequence). This CDR3 is 13 amino acids long.

The chain is built from TRBV7-9 and TRBJ1-4, with no clear D. Germline assignment: CDR1 SEHNR and CDR2 FQNEAQ (reference sequence). The germline V and J ends were trimmed by 1 base and 8 bases, with 14 bases remaining between them. The CDR3 is 15 residues long. The CDR3: CASSLVEGLKEKLFF. CDR3 nucleotides: TGTGCCAGCAGCTTAGTAGAAGGCCTCAAAGAAAAACTGTTTTTT.